This TCR beta chain comes out of a study of blood T cell repertoires in COVID-19. Study summary: PBMCs, B-cell-depleted T cells, or T cells were the source of the cDNA or gDNA that made up the material.

Clones were sequenced by immunoSEQ multiplex PCR, and TCRdb holds only the in-frame ones, with some missing. The sample consists of 250,000 to 400,000 clones, roughly 85% of them appearing once. Each participant's cohort was designated according to participant-reported clinical history. With 4 bases removed from V and 3 bases from J, the gap between germline ends came to 16 bases. CDR3 length equals 16 residues. Germline V gene lookup returns CDR1 SNHLY and CDR2 FYNNEI. The chain has TRBV2 and TRBJ1-5; D possibly corresponds to TRBD1 (5 bases). Sequences were obtained from PBMCs or T cells enriched from blood (not recorded which). The clonotype originates from a woman between 25 and 40 years old who had been exposed to COVID-19. The CDR3 nucleotides are TGTGCCAGCAGTGTAAGGGGCCCCCAGTACAATCAGCCCCAGCATTTT. Protein: CASSVRGPQYNQPQHF.